This TCR beta chain derives from a study of CD8 T cells in Susac syndrome. Study outcomes and limitations: Regarding the TCR sequencing and HLA analysis, the study admitted that a relatively small number of individuals were involved.

Random hexamers were used to reverse transcribe an amount of 0.5 to 1 ug RNA. The method of amplification for TCR beta CDR3 was immunoSEQ multiplex PCR, covering 54 Vbeta and 13 Jbeta. One entry per CDR3 protein, called by TCRdb with MiXCR from the immunoSEQ multiplex PCR reads. The sample yields around 180,000 distinct CDR3 sequences, 90% to 96% seen once. Sequencing of TCR beta, carried out with a high-throughput approach, was applied to CD8+ and CD4+ T cells from the blood. TEMRA cells were enriched by FACS, while CD8+ and CD4+ T cells were obtained through a negative isolation that was performed magnetically. A remark on this clonotype: Its antigen remains unknown.

This TCR came from a human donor with multiple sclerosis. Sample: CD4+ T cells from PBMCs.

In DNA, the CDR3 is TGCAGTGCCACTACTAGCGGGGGCGCCCCCAAAGAGACCCAGTACTTC. It translates to CSATTSGGAPKETQYF. V and J are TRBV20-1 and TRBJ2-5; TRBD2 matches at 11 bases. In germline, CDR1 is DFQATT, CDR2 SNEGSKA (reference sequence). Trimming took 6 bases from V and 3 from J; bases not matched to a gene: 12. The CDR3 spans 16 residues.